The TCR beta chain described here comes from a study of neurological immune-mediated disorders. The table lists this clonotype with many counts. A 10-nucleotide random UMI tagged transcripts in template-switch 5'RACE cDNA synthesis. Over 200 million TCR-beta sequences (from 15-18 subjects) were yielded by each sequencing run. A single record per CDR3 protein comes from TCRdb applying MiXCR to the 5' RACE reads. Of fewer than 90,000 distinct CDR3 sequences listed, 10% are singletons. The CDR3 loop spans 17 amino acids. From germline, CDR1 is SGHTA and CDR2 FQGNSA. Trimming left V 5 bases short and J 0 bases short, with 19 bases between.

The TCR sequence derives from a man aged 40-50 years in good health. The chain couples TRBV7-2 to TRBJ1-2; tentatively, D is TRBD1 (5 bases). Input material: PBMCs. The CDR3 sequence is CASSTGPTTRANYGYTF. The CDR3 DNA is TGTGCCAGCAGCACAGGCCCCACTACGCGAGCTAACTATGGCTACACCTTC.